The 2 T cell receptor beta chains below were found in one sample sequenced in a study of CD8 T cells in Susac syndrome. RNA amounts of roughly 0.5 to 1 ug underwent reverse transcription with random hexamers. Each CDR3 protein is one row after TCRdb ran MiXCR on the immunoSEQ multiplex PCR reads. The table lists under 200,000 distinct CDR3 sequences, 91% of them singletons, with roughly 0.087% in the top ten. The sequenced material came from CD4+ T cells from PBMCs. Receptors were obtained from a human donor with Susac syndrome.

The chain employs TRBV3-1 and TRBJ2-5; the match to TRBD2 covers 15 bases. The CDR3 loop spans 16 amino acids. V was clipped by 5 bases and J by 5 bases; unmatched bases: 6. Germline V gene lookup returns CDR1 LGHDT and CDR2 YNNKEL (reference sequence). The chain's CDR3 is CASSSTGTSGGETQYF. The CDR3 nucleotides are TGTGCCAGCAGCAGTACCGGGACTAGCGGGGGGGAGACCCAGTACTTC.

The chain uses TRBV6-5 and TRBJ1-6; D gene uncertain. Between the trimmed V and J ends, which lost 1 base and 8 bases, there was a span of 12 bases. CDR1 is MNHEY and CDR2 is SVGAGI in the germline V gene. This CDR3 spans 15 amino acids. CDR3 DNA: TGTGCCAGCAGTTACTGGTCGGCGGTTTATTCACCCCTCCACTTT. Translating gives CASSYWSAVYSPLHF.